This T cell receptor (beta chain) was captured in a study of CD8 T cells in ankylosing spondylitis. Study-level points and caveats: Disease-linked clones bore a CD8+ phenotype and were relatively rare in peripheral blood. Researchers reportedly found disease-linked clones significantly enriched in matched ankylosing spondylitis synovial fluid. For ankylosing spondylitis blood, a TCR beta motif of roughly 8 highly homologous variants appeared characteristic. Certain motif variants had earlier been reported in reactive arthritis synovial fluid and blood.

In regard to this clonotype: Its antigen is not known.

Construction of TCR beta libraries was performed using quantitative 5'-RACE with molecular barcodes. TCRdb used MiXCR to reprocess the 5' RACE reads, holding one entry per CDR3 protein. Found here are some 840,000 distinct CDR3 sequences, 10% to 15% of them singletons; the top ten hold 0.51%. This CDR3 region has 18 residues. Trimming at V came to 4 bases and at J to 3 bases, leaving 13 bases not matched to a gene. CDR1 and CDR2 from the germline V gene are ENHRY and SYGVKD. The chain employs TRBV10-3 and TRBJ2-2; 8 bases are shared with TRBD1. The sample comprised blood, either unsorted or a sorted T cell fraction (not recorded which). This clonotype was obtained from a male donor with ankylosing spondylitis. The CDR3 loop is CAISGPYTGGGDTGELFF. The CDR3 DNA sequence: TGTGCCATCAGTGGACCCTACACAGGGGGAGGAGACACCGGGGAGCTGTTTTTT.